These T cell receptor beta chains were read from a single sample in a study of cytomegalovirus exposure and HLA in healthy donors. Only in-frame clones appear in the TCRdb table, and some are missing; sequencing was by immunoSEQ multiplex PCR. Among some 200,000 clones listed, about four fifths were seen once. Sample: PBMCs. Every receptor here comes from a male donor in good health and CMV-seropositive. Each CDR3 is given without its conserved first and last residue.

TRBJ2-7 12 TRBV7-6 ASSLGPQSYEQY
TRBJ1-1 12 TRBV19 ASSVGQGNTEAF
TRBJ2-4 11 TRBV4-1 ASSQAAYELKY
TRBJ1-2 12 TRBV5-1 ASSLTERAYGYT
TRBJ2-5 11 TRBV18 ASSPGSRETQY
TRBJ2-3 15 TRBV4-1 ASSHLLAGLITDTQY
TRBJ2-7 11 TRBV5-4 ASSLPEGYEQY
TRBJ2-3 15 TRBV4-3 ASSQDWLRGFTDTQY
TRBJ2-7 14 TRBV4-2 ASSQDPGQSSYEQY
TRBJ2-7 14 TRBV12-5 ASPRRDRGGTDEQY
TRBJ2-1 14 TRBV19 ASSGVAGSSYNEQF
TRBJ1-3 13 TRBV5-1 ASSLAPPEGNTIY
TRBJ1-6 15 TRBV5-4 ASSPRGGASYNSPLH
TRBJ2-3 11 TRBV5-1 ASSLGLTDTQY
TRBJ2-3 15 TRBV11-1 ASSLVLGLEKSTTQY
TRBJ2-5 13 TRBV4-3 ASSQGTGGWETQY
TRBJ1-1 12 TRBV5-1 ASSGTGVPAEAF
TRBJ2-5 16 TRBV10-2 ASRRAVERGGPSETQY
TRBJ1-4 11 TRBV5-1 ASSSALNEKLF
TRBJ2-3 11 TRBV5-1 ASRGQHTDTQY
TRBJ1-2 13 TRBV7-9 SSSWAGGLGYGYT
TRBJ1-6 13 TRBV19 ASSPGSSYNSPLH
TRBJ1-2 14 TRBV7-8 ASSAKGDRGPYGYT
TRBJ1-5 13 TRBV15 ATSRDLVGGQPQH
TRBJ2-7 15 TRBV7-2 ASSLGDARQDFYEQY
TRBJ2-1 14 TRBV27 ASSFGGAISYNEQF
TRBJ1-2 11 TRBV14 ASSLRTGRGYT
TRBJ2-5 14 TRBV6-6 ASGKWTSGGQETQY
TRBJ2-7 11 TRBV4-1 ASSQGLAPEQY
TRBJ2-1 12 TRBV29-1 SVPGGGGPNEQF
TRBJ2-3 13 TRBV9 ASSGPTGVTDTQY
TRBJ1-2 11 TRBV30 AWSPDRGYGYT
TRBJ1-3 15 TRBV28 ASSFYRTGLSGNTIY
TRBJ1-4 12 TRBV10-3 AISAGTDHEKLF